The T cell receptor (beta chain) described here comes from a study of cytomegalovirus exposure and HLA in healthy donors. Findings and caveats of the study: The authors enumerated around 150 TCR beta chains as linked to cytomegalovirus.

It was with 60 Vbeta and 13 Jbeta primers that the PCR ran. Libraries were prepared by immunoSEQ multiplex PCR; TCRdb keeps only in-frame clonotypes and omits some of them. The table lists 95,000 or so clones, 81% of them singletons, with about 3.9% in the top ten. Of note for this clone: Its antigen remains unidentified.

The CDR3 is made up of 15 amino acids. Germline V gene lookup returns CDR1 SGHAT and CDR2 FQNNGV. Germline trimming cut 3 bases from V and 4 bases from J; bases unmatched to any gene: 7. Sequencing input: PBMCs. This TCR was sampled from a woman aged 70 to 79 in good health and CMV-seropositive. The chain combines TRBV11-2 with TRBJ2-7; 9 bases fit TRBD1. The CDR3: CASSFTGTGPYEQYF. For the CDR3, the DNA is TGTGCCAGCAGCTTCACCGGGACAGGGCCATACGAGCAGTACTTC.